A selection of T cell receptor beta chains follows, all from one sample in a study of cytotoxic CD8 clonotypes in ibrutinib-treated CLL. Assay used: immunoSEQ multiplex PCR; TCRdb lists only in-frame clones, some missing. This table holds around 140,000 clones, about 76% found once. This material consisted of PBMCs, taken after 24 months of ibrutinib treatment. The source of these receptors is a human donor with chronic lymphocytic leukemia. CDR3s include the opening cysteine and the closing phenylalanine or tryptophan. The D gene is left open where the match is weak. Not all rows give a size; the values are once, few, many and, for expanded clones, a class.

TRBV5-6,few,TRBJ2-7,NA,CASSLVPGGIYEQYF,TGTGCCAGCAGCTTGGTCCCAGGAGGTATCTACGAGCAGTACTTC
TRBV5-1,NA,TRBJ2-2,TRBD2,CASSPLSTSGNTGELFF,TGCGCCAGCAGCCCCCTTTCGACTAGCGGAAACACCGGGGAGCTGTTTTTT
TRBV5-1,NA,TRBJ2-5,NA,CASSRGETQYF,TGCGCCAGCAGTAGGGGAGAGACCCAGTACTTC
TRBV5-1,NA,TRBJ1-4,NA,CASSPQGMTNEKLFF,TGCGCCAGCAGCCCCCAGGGTATGACTAATGAAAAACTGTTTTTT
TRBV28,NA,TRBJ1-3,TRBD1,CASAPGGLGGNTIYF,TGTGCCAGCGCACCAGGGGGCCTGGGGGGAAACACCATATATTTT
TRBV5-1,NA,TRBJ2-3,TRBD2,CASSKGLAGQLGTQYF,TGCGCCAGCAGCAAGGGACTAGCGGGGCAGTTAGGTACGCAGTATTTT
TRBV5-6,NA,TRBJ2-6,NA,CASSPLEGANVLTF,TGTGCCAGCAGCCCCCTTGAAGGGGCCAACGTCCTGACTTTC
TRBV5-1,few,TRBJ1-1,NA,CASSLKNGPAEAFF,TGCGCCAGCAGCCTAAAGAACGGCCCGGCTGAAGCTTTCTTT
TRBV5-6,NA,TRBJ2-5,TRBD2,CATHRLAGGWGETQYF,TGTGCCACACACCGACTAGCGGGGGGATGGGGTGAGACCCAGTACTTC
TRBV5-1,NA,TRBJ2-1,TRBD2,CASSPGLAGVEQFF,TGCGCCAGCAGCCCCGGACTAGCGGGAGTTGAGCAGTTCTTC
TRBV19,few,TRBJ2-3,NA,CASRSVGTDTQYF,TGTGCCAGTAGGTCGGTGGGCACAGATACGCAGTATTTT
TRBV19,NA,TRBJ1-1,TRBD1,CASAGGGNTEAFF,TGTGCCAGTGCGGGAGGGGGCAACACTGAAGCTTTCTTT
TRBV11-3,NA,TRBJ2-6,NA,CASSLGSSGANVLTF,TGTGCCAGCAGCTTAGGGAGCTCTGGGGCCAACGTCCTGACTTTC
TRBV5-1,NA,TRBJ2-2,TRBD1,CASSLGRPGQGGIGELFF,TGCGCCAGCAGCTTGGGACGACCGGGACAGGGTGGTATCGGGGAGCTGTTTTTT
TRBV15,NA,TRBJ2-1,TRBD2,CATSSSGRITGEQFF,TGTGCCACCAGCAGTAGCGGGAGGATAACGGGTGAGCAGTTCTTC
TRBV27,NA,TRBJ2-7,TRBD2,CASGRLASYEQYF,TGTGCCAGCGGTCGACTAGCGAGCTACGAGCAGTACTTC
TRBV28,NA,TRBJ2-5,NA,CASSLWGQETQYF,TGTGCCAGCAGTTTGTGGGGCCAAGAGACCCAGTACTTC
TRBV6-5,medium-sized,TRBJ1-2,TRBD1,CATRPGQGPGWYTF,TGTGCCACAAGACCGGGACAGGGGCCGGGGTGGTACACCTTC
TRBV11-2,many,TRBJ1-1,NA,CASSPGTRRAFF,TGTGCCAGCAGCCCTGGGACCCGCCGAGCTTTCTTT
TRBV13,NA,TRBJ1-2,TRBD1,CASSGTGGSLYGYTF,TGTGCCAGCAGCGGGACAGGTGGTTCCCTCTATGGCTACACCTTC
TRBV4-3,NA,TRBJ1-2,NA,CASSQVGAGGYTF,TGCGCCAGCAGCCAAGTGGGCGCCGGCGGCTACACCTTC
TRBV2,NA,TRBJ1-2,NA,CASSEESGYGYTF,TGTGCCAGCAGTGAGGAGTCCGGTTATGGCTACACCTTC
TRBV5-1,NA,TRBJ1-6,NA,CASRGTLGDSPLHF,TGCGCCAGCAGGGGGACCTTGGGGGATTCACCCCTCCACTTT
TRBV9,many,TRBJ2-3,TRBD2,CASSVGLAGGIPDTQYF,TGTGCCAGCAGCGTAGGTCTAGCGGGAGGTATACCCGATACGCAGTATTTT
TRBV18,NA,TRBJ2-7,TRBD1,CASSPPGRQGAEQYF,TGTGCCAGCTCACCACCGGGAAGGCAGGGGGCCGAGCAGTACTTC
TRBV5-1,NA,TRBJ2-3,NA,CASSLGAGTQYF,TGCGCCAGCAGTTTAGGGGCAGGCACGCAGTATTTT
TRBV6-5,NA,TRBJ1-6,NA,CASSYSWGGNSPLHF,TGTGCCAGCAGTTACTCGTGGGGGGGAAATTCACCCCTCCACTTT
TRBV5-1,many,TRBJ2-3,TRBD2,CASSPPGTSGTDTQYF,TGCGCCAGCAGCCCCCCCGGGACTAGCGGCACAGATACGCAGTATTTT
TRBV4-2,few,TRBJ2-4,NA,CASSPRGNIQYF,TGTGCCAGCAGCCCGAGGGGAAACATTCAGTACTTC
TRBV4-3,NA,TRBJ1-6,NA,CASSQGGGSSYNSPLHF,TGCGCCAGCAGCCAAGGGGGGGGTAGCTCCTATAATTCACCCCTCCACTTT
TRBV28,NA,TRBJ2-7,NA,CASGVGSYEQYF,TGTGCCAGCGGAGTGGGGTCCTACGAGCAGTACTTC
TRBV7-9,NA,TRBJ1-1,NA,CASSQRTRPNSEAFF,TGTGCCAGCAGCCAAAGGACAAGGCCGAACAGTGAAGCTTTCTTT
TRBV4-3,NA,TRBJ1-5,NA,CASSQETSNQPQHF,TGCGCCAGCAGCCAAGAAACCAGCAATCAGCCCCAGCATTTT
TRBV6-5,NA,TRBJ1-5,TRBD1,CASSYRQGGNQPQHF,TGTGCCAGCAGTTACAGACAGGGCGGCAATCAGCCCCAGCATTTT
TRBV5-6,few,TRBJ1-1,NA,CASSLLGRMNTEAFF,TGTGCCAGCAGCTTGCTTGGGCGGATGAACACTGAAGCTTTCTTT
TRBV28,NA,TRBJ2-7,TRBD1,CASSSGQGPGEQYF,TGTGCCAGCAGCTCGGGACAGGGGCCTGGGGAGCAGTACTTC
TRBV28,few,TRBJ2-7,TRBD1,CASIWTGGYEQYF,TGTGCCAGCATCTGGACAGGGGGCTACGAGCAGTACTTC
TRBV10-3,NA,TRBJ1-4,TRBD1,CAISEPHRGENEKLFF,TGTGCCATCAGTGAGCCCCACAGGGGAGAGAATGAAAAACTGTTTTTT
TRBV5-6,NA,TRBJ1-6,NA,CASSRPQEPYNSPLHF,TGTGCCAGCAGCCGCCCACAGGAACCCTATAATTCACCCCTCCACTTT